This TCR beta chain was sequenced in a study of OX40 agonist ivuxolimab in advanced cancers. Regarding the study in general: Ivuxolimab, which targeted the costimulatory receptor OX40 (CD134), was an agonistic, fully human IgG2 monoclonal antibody. Intravenous ivuxolimab was administered to patients every 2 weeks at six dose levels: 0.01, 0.1, 0.3, 1.5, 3 and 10 mg/kg. Of the approximately 50 dose-escalation patients, hepatocellular carcinoma was present in around 20, melanoma in roughly 15, renal cell carcinoma in 9 and head and neck cancer in 9. A male proportion of almost 85% and a mean age of 60 years, ranging from 23 to 79, were recorded for the dose-escalation cohort. Prior anti-PD-1, anti-PD-L1 or anti-CTLA-4 therapy was permitted, and checkpoint inhibitors had been received by roughly 42% of dose-escalation patients. Partial responses occurred in three dose-escalation patients, of whom one had hepatocellular carcinoma and two had cutaneous melanoma. The point of sequencing TCRbeta in the periphery was to test whether ivuxolimab changed TCR sequence diversity and drove clonal T-cell expansion. The paper reports the monotherapy dose-escalation portion (N = 52 patients) of the phase I ivuxolimab trial. The research as a whole found: Antigen specificity was not determined for the clonally expanded peripheral T cells. At doses of 0.1 to 3.0 mg/kg, clonal expansion of both CD4+ and CD8+ T cells in blood was seen between baseline and week 6. After ivuxolimab, CD8+ T cells had more expanded clones than CD4+ T cells on average. Low levels of normalized T-cell clonal expansion were also seen in some patients who did not respond. In the 0.1-3.0 mg/kg groups, partial responders had among the lowest normalized peripheral clonal expansion, particularly in CD8+ T cells.

Its CDR3 holds 12 amino acids, cysteine through phenylalanine. Just the 36-base CDR3 DNA is kept, in frame starting at base 1. V gives up 5 bases and J gives up 4 bases, and the segment between their germline ends measures 8 bases. Per the germline V gene, SGHTA is the CDR1 and FQGNSA is the CDR2. The trial excluded patients who had a history of autoimmune disease or who were on systemic immunosuppression. Peripheral blood for TCR sequencing was collected from all dose cohorts at baseline, on cycle 4 day 1, and on cycle 7 day 1. The samples were drawn from a first-in-human, open-label, multicenter phase I dose-escalation trial of ivuxolimab. Adults with locally advanced or metastatic head and neck squamous cell, hepatocellular, melanoma or renal cell carcinoma were enrolled in the trial. Before TCR sequencing, CD4+ T cells and CD8+ T cells from peripheral blood were sorted into separate populations.

Note on this clone: The clone's antigen remains unknown. No base quality values were provided; no much bigger clone lies one nucleotide off.

For sequencing of the TCRbeta CDR3 region, genomic DNA was extracted from the sorted cells. The immunoSEQ Assay was used for sequencing of TCRbeta CDR3 regions. TCRdb limited this immuneACCESS table to in-frame rearrangements with V and J called. A share of clones is missing; checked studies link under half to unresolved V genes, and the rest is unexplained. In this sample the table shows some 19,000 clones, 79% of which occur a single time. The ten most abundant clones make up about a third of the sample. The TCR originated in an adult with an advanced solid tumor such as melanoma, head and neck, liver or kidney cancer. The specimen comprised CD4+ or CD8+ T cells sorted from blood, sampled in a trial of the OX40 agonist ivuxolimab. The chain links TRBV7-2 with TRBJ1-1, with TRBD1 as a weak D call on 6 bases. The base sequence is TGTGCCAGCAGCAGAGGGGGCACTGAAGCTTTCTTT. Its translation reads: CASSRGGTEAFF.